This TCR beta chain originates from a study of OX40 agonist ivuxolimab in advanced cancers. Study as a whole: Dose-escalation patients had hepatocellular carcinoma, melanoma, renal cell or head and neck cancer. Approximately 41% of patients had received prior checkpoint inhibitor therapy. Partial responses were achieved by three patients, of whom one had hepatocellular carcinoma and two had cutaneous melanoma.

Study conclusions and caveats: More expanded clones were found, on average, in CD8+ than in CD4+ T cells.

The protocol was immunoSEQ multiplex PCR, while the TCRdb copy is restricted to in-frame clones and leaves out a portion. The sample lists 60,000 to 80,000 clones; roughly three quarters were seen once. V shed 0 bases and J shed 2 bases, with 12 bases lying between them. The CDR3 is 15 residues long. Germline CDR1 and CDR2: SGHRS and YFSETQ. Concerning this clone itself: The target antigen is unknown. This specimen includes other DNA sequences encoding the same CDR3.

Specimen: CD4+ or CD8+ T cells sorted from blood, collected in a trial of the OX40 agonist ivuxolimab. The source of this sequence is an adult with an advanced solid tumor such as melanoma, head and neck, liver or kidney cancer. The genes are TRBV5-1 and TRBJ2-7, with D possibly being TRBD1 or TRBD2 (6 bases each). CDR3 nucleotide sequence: TGCGCCAGCAGCTTGGCCGGGGGCAGAACCTACGAGCAGTACTTC. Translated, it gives CASSLAGGRTYEQYF.